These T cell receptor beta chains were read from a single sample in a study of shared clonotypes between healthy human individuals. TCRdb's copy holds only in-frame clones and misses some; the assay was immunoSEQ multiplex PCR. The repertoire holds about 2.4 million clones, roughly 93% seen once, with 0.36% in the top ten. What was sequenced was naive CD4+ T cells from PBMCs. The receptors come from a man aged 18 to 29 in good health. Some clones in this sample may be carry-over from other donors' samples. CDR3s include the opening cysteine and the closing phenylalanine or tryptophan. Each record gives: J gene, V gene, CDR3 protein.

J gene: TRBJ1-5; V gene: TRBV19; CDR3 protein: CASTTAGGNQPQHF
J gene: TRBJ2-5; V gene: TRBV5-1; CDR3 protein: CASRAQGSLWETQYF
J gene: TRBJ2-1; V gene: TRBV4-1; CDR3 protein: CASSRHQGSPNEQFF
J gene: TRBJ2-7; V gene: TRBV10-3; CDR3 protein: CAISELQTGEYEQYF
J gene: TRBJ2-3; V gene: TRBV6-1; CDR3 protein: CASSEGFGSSTDTQYF
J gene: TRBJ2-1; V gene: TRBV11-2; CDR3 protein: CASRIVGLRSYNEQFF
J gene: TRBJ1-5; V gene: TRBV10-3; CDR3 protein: CAISEGGQPQHF
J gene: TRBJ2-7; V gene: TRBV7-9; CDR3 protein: CASSLAGRPYEQYF
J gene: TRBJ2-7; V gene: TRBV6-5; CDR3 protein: CASRVGQAYEQYF
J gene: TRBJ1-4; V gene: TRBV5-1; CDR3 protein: CASRQGSGSEKLFF
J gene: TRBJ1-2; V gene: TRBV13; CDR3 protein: CASSLDGSNNYGYTF
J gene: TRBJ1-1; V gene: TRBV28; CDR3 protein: CASDGQGNTEAFF
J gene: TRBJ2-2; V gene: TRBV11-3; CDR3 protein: CASSPGLAGANTGELFF
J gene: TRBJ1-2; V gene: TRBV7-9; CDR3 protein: CASSLTGFNYGYTF
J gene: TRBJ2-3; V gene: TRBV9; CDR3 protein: CASSVGGRAPDTQYF
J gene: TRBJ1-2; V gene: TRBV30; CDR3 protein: CAWRADNYGYTF
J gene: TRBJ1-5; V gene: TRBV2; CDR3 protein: CASSEEQGSAQPQHF
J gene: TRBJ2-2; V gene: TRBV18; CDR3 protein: CASSDGGARTGELFF
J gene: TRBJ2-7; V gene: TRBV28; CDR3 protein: CASSLSAGGVFEQYF
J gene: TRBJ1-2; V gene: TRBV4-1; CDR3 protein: CASSLGGSVGGGYTF
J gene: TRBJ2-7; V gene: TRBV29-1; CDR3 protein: CSVEGHRQGATYEQYF
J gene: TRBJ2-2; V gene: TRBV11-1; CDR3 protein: CASSLLQGRELFF
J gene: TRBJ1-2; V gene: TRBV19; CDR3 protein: CASSRSGVGYTF
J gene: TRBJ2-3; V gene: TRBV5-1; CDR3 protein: CASSKGDSVTDTQYF
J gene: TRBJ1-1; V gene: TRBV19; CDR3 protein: CASSISEQGWNTEAFF
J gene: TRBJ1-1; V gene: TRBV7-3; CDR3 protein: CASSSLPPSRRVPTEAFF
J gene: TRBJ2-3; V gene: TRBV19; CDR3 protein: CASSISLSVRDTQYF
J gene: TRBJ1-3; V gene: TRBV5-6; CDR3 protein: CASRDGPGNTIYF
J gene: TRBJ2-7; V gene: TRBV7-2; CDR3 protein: CASSGLDRPREQYF
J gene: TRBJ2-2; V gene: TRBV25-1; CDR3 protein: CASSRGGTTGELFF
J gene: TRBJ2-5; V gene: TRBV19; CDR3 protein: CASSLRQGNGETQYF
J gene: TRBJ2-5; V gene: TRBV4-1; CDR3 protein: CASSRDSQLQETQYF
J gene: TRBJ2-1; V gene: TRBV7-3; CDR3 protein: CASSLVGTGSYNEQFF
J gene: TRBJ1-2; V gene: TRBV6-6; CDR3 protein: CASSYPVGQGDNGYTF
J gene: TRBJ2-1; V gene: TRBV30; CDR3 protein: CAWSVQVGAGYNEQFF
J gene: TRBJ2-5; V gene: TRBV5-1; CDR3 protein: CASSANQETQYF
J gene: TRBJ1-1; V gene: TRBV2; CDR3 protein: CASTSGQSSTEAFF
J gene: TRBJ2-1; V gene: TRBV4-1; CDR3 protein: CASSQGKNNEQFF
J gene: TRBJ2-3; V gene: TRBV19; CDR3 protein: CASSIRAYTDTQYF
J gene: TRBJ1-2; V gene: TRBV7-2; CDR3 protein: CASSVTDAYGYTF
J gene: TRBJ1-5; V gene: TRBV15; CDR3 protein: CATSRDRASNQPQHF
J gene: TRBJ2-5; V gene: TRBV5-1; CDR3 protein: CASSMGFEETQYF
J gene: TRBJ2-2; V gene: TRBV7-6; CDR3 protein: CASSPVTGELFF